This T cell receptor beta chain was identified during a study of cytomegalovirus exposure and HLA in healthy donors. General study results and limits: Solely CMV serostatus was available to characterize immune exposure. In vitro checks showed that a few CMV-associated chains really do target CMV antigens.

60 Vbeta and 13 Jbeta primers were used in PCR. In the original processing: Roughly 10 million shared chains were among about 80 million unique TCR beta chains counted in a later analysis. The protocol was immunoSEQ multiplex PCR, while the TCRdb copy is restricted to in-frame clones and leaves out a portion. Clonal size and the V and J genes are those of that table, whereas D and trimming came from the DNA. The sample carries approximately 170,000 clones, 60% to 85% recorded once. Comments on this clone: Its antigen is still unknown.

With V trimmed by 4 bases and J by 6 bases, 9 bases remained unmatched. CDR1 is SGDLS, CDR2 YYNGEE, per germline. This CDR3 is 15 amino acids long. The sequenced material came from PBMCs. The sequence was obtained from a female donor in good health and CMV-seronegative. V usage is TRBV9 and J usage is TRBJ1-4; 7 positions agree with TRBD1. CDR3 sequence reads: CASSKRQGPYEKLFF. CDR3 DNA sequence: TGTGCCAGCAGCAAGCGACAGGGTCCGTATGAAAAACTGTTTTTT.